This T cell receptor (beta chain) was documented in a study of blood T cell repertoires in COVID-19. Overall study: PBMCs, B-cell-depleted T cells, or T cells provided the cDNA or gDNA that made up the material.

Germline CDR1 LNHDA, CDR2 SQIVND (reference sequence). This CDR3 comprises 14 residues. With V trimmed by 5 bases and J by 3 bases, 5 bases remained unmatched. Participant reports of clinical history set cohort assignment. Those designated as exposed participants met a COVID-19 case within 2 weeks before study entry. As originally analysed: By means of reference gene primer amplification, nucleated cell counts were estimated. Here immunoSEQ multiplex PCR was the method, and the copy in TCRdb shows in-frame clones only, minus some. Clonal size and the V and J genes are those of that table, whereas D and trimming came from the DNA. Of about 270,000 clones in the sample, approximately 90% were seen once.

The receptor's source is a man aged 35 to 55 who had been exposed to COVID-19. The gene calls are TRBV19 and TRBJ2-7; 9 bases map to TRBD1. The sequencing input was PBMCs or T cells enriched from blood (not recorded which). Here the CDR3 reads CASSPDRGFYEQYF. CDR3 in DNA: TGTGCCAGTAGTCCCGACAGGGGGTTCTACGAGCAGTACTTC.